This is a list of T cell receptor beta chains from one sample in a study of low-dose radiotherapy and immunotherapy resistance in tumors. One entry per CDR3 protein, called by TCRdb with MiXCR from the reads. The sample lists approximately 90,000 distinct CDR3 sequences; roughly a sixth were seen once. This material consisted of PBMCs, taken before treatment. The receptors were gathered from a male donor with prostate cancer. The CDR3 runs from the conserved cysteine through the conserved F or W. A D gene is named only where the DNA matches it firmly. Expanded clones are given a class, and other clones once, few, many or no size at all.

size	V	J	D	CDR3	DNA
many	TRBV18	TRBJ1-2	.	CASSPVEGQDYGYTF	TGTGCCAGCTCACCAGTGGAGGGTCAGGACTATGGCTACACCTTC
many	TRBV5-6	TRBJ1-6	.	CASSLGPGAGNSPLHF	TGTGCCAGCAGCTTGGGTCCTGGGGCCGGGAATTCACCCCTCCACTTT
many	TRBV6-2/TRBV6-3	TRBJ2-5	.	CASSYGEEETQYF	TGTGCCAGCAGTTACGGGGAGGAAGAGACCCAGTACTTC
.	TRBV15	TRBJ1-1	.	CATSRDSPFMNTEAFF	TGTGCCACCAGCAGAGACAGCCCTTTTATGAACACTGAAGCTTTCTTT
many	TRBV12-3/TRBV12-4	TRBJ2-5	TRBD2	CASSPPRWGGGETQYF	TGTGCCAGCAGTCCACCCCGCTGGGGGGGGGGAGAGACCCAGTACTTC
many	TRBV25-1	TRBJ2-7	.	CASSSRTSYEQYF	TGTGCCAGCAGTTCCAGGACCTCCTACGAGCAGTACTTC
once	TRBV21-1	TRBJ2-3	.	CASSKNDTQYF	TGTGCCAGCAGCAAGAATGATACGCAGTATTTT
many	TRBV12-3/TRBV12-4	TRBJ2-2	TRBD1	CASSFNPGTGGIGELFF	TGTGCCAGCAGTTTCAACCCCGGGACAGGGGGTATCGGGGAGCTGTTTTTT
many	TRBV7-2	TRBJ2-5	TRBD2	CASSLVASGVGETQYF	TGTGCCAGCAGCTTGGTGGCTAGCGGGGTAGGAGAGACCCAGTACTTC
many	TRBV18	TRBJ2-7	.	CASSHTRDSREQYF	TGTGCCAGCTCCCACACCCGGGACTCCCGCGAGCAGTACTTC
many	TRBV28	TRBJ1-2	.	CASSYVSTPRDGYYGYTF	TGTGCCAGCAGTTATGTTAGCACCCCCCGGGACGGATACTATGGCTACACCTTC
many	TRBV13	TRBJ2-3	TRBD1	CASSSEYRGNSDTQYF	TGTGCCAGCAGCTCGGAATACAGGGGTAATTCAGATACGCAGTATTTT
many	TRBV6-2/TRBV6-3	TRBJ1-1	TRBD1	CASRRTGEKAFF	TGTGCCAGCCGGAGGACAGGGGAAAAGGCTTTCTTT
many	TRBV20-1	TRBJ1-6	TRBD1	CSAREQGVYSYNSPLHF	TGCAGTGCTAGAGAACAGGGGGTTTACTCCTATAATTCACCCCTCCACTTT
many	TRBV5-1	TRBJ2-2	TRBD2	CASSLISGGTGELFF	TGCGCCAGCAGCTTGATTAGCGGGGGAACCGGGGAGCTGTTTTTT
many	TRBV18	TRBJ2-3	.	CASSLDNASTDTQYF	TGTGCCAGCTCACTTGACAACGCTAGCACAGATACGCAGTATTTT
.	TRBV4-2	TRBJ2-5	.	CASSQDRAGQETQYF	TGTGCCAGCAGCCAAGACAGGGCGGGACAAGAGACCCAGTACTTC
many	TRBV5-4	TRBJ2-3	TRBD2	CASSPRGAQTDTQYF	TGTGCCAGCAGCCCGCGGGGGGCTCAGACAGATACGCAGTATTTT
many	TRBV5-6	TRBJ2-5	.	CASSLRGQGYSDRGNQETQYF	TGTGCCAGCAGCTTGCGGGGCCAGGGCTATAGTGACCGGGGGAACCAAGAGACCCAGTACTTC
many	TRBV14	TRBJ1-1	TRBD1	CASSQVRQGPEAFF	TGTGCCAGCAGCCAAGTGCGACAGGGCCCTGAAGCTTTCTTT
.	TRBV7-3	TRBJ2-1	.	CASSQGGRGNEQFF	TGTGCCAGCAGCCAGGGGGGACGGGGCAATGAGCAGTTCTTC
many	TRBV29-1	TRBJ1-1	TRBD1	CSVGQGNEAFF	TGCAGCGTTGGACAGGGCAATGAAGCTTTCTTT
.	TRBV7-9	TRBJ1-1	TRBD1	CASSTGQRRAFF	TGTGCCAGCAGCACGGGACAGCGGAGAGCTTTCTTT
many	TRBV6-5	TRBJ2-2	TRBD1	CASSYSGTGAGELFF	TGTGCCAGCAGTTACTCCGGGACAGGGGCCGGGGAGCTGTTTTTT
many	TRBV4-1	TRBJ2-5	.	CASSQGQQETQYF	TGCGCCAGCAGCCAAGGACAGCAAGAGACCCAGTACTTC
.	TRBV7-3	TRBJ2-1	.	CASSLGPPPNEQFF	TGTGCCAGCAGCTTAGGCCCCCCCCCCAATGAGCAGTTCTTC
many	TRBV20-1	TRBJ2-5	.	CSAREEGQETQYF	TGCAGTGCTAGGGAAGAGGGACAAGAGACCCAGTACTTC
few	TRBV7-2	TRBJ2-1	TRBD2	CASTTTSGGWNEQFF	TGTGCCAGCACCACGACTAGCGGGGGTTGGAATGAGCAGTTCTTC
.	TRBV27	TRBJ1-6	.	CASKAGKSTNSPLHF	TGTGCCAGCAAGGCGGGGAAGTCCACAAATTCACCCCTCCACTTT
many	TRBV6-5	TRBJ1-6	TRBD1	CASSSDRGLVSPLHF	TGTGCCAGCAGTTCGGACAGGGGGCTGGTTTCACCCCTCCACTTT
many	TRBV6-2/TRBV6-3	TRBJ2-7	.	CASVVRGGSYEQYF	TGTGCCAGCGTTGTAAGGGGGGGTTCCTACGAGCAGTACTTC
many	TRBV3-1	TRBJ1-1	TRBD1	CASSRGQFMITEAFF	TGTGCCAGCAGCCGGGGACAGTTCATGATCACTGAAGCTTTCTTT
few	TRBV20-1	TRBJ2-1	TRBD2	CSASWGGGGDEQFF	TGCAGTGCTAGTTGGGGGGGAGGTGGCGATGAGCAGTTCTTC
many	TRBV10-3	TRBJ2-3	.	CAISEVTDTQYF	TGTGCCATCAGTGAGGTGACAGATACGCAGTATTTT
many	TRBV6-2/TRBV6-3	TRBJ2-7	TRBD2	CASSYRGGAYEQYF	TGTGCCAGCAGTTACCGCGGGGGGGCCTACGAGCAGTACTTC
few	TRBV23-1	TRBJ2-1	TRBD2	CASSQKGSGEPLDNEQFF	TGCGCCAGCAGTCAAAAGGGTAGCGGGGAACCTCTGGATAATGAGCAGTTCTTC
many	TRBV5-1	TRBJ1-4	.	CASSLNPDEKLFF	TGCGCCAGCAGCTTGAACCCGGATGAAAAACTGTTTTTT
many	TRBV3-1	TRBJ1-3	.	CASSQKALTGNTIYF	TGTGCCAGCAGCCAGAAGGCTTTAACTGGAAACACCATATATTTT
.	TRBV20-1	TRBJ1-1	.	CSAQADDTEAFF	TGCAGTGCACAGGCGGACGACACTGAAGCTTTCTTT
many	TRBV2	TRBJ2-7	.	CASRTGTREQYF	TGTGCCAGCAGAACCGGGACACGCGAGCAGTACTTC
.	TRBV3-1	TRBJ2-5	.	CASSPDSQEFQETQYF	TGTGCCAGCAGCCCGGACAGTCAGGAATTCCAAGAGACCCAGTACTTC
many	TRBV20-1	TRBJ1-1	.	CSASFRGGTEAFF	TGCAGTGCTAGCTTTAGGGGAGGGACTGAAGCTTTCTTT
many	TRBV14	TRBJ2-7	TRBD2	CASSRTTSGGSYEQYF	TGTGCCAGCAGCCGCACGACTAGCGGGGGCTCCTACGAGCAGTACTTC